This TCR beta chain is from a study of blood T cell repertoires in COVID-19. As for the study in general: Whether acute or convalescent, the COVID-19 samples came from the United States, Italy and Spain. PBMCs, B-cell-depleted T cells, or T cells provided the cDNA or gDNA that made up the material.

Repertoires were generated with immunoSEQ multiplex PCR, while TCRdb's copy carries only in-frame clones and drops some. The repertoire consists of about 83,000 clones, with roughly 82% occurring once and the leading ten covering approximately 19%. This CDR3 is 14 amino acids long. Germline lookup yields CDR1 LNHDA and CDR2 SQIVND (reference sequence). The V gene lost 0 bases and the J gene lost 4 bases, with 9 bases spanning the gap. Sequenced sample: peripheral blood. This sequence joins TRBV19 and TRBJ1-1; D is ambiguous. The receptor comes from an elderly woman with active or convalescent COVID-19. CDR3 DNA sequence: TGTGCCAGTAGTATAGATCCCGCCAGCACTGAAGCTTTCTTT. This sequence encodes CASSIDPASTEAFF.